This TCR beta chain is from a study of cytomegalovirus exposure and HLA in healthy donors. Points from the study as a whole: Across HLA loci, a later analysis found differing TCR association rates, with DRB1 most and HLA-C fewest. The authors reported that TCR beta sequences could predict HLA-A and HLA-B alleles. These predictions were accurate for most subjects in the first cohort.

CDR1 and CDR2 (germline): GTSNPN, SVGIG (reference sequence). This CDR3 is built from 14 residues. V was pared by 0 bases and J by 1 base, with 8 bases between. Both 60 Vbeta primers and 13 Jbeta primers went into the PCR. Only in-frame clones appear in the TCRdb table, and some are missing; sequencing was by immunoSEQ multiplex PCR. The data hold about 77,000 clones, with around 79% observed a single time. As regards this clone: What it recognizes is unknown.

Material: PBMCs. This TCR derives from a middle-aged man in good health and CMV-seronegative. The V and J genes are TRBV30 and TRBJ2-3; D gene ambiguous. CDR3 in amino acids: CAWSVSGGTDTQYF. As DNA, the CDR3 is TGTGCCTGGAGTGTATCCGGAGGCACAGATACGCAGTATTTT.